Below, 15 T cell receptor beta chains from the same sample are listed, as sequenced in a study of technical replicates of blood from a handful of donors. Sequenced by immunoSEQ multiplex PCR; TCRdb stores in-frame clones only, minus some. In the table there are roughly 40,000 clones, around 97% of which are singletons. Sequenced input: T cells isolated from PBMCs. These receptors originate from a human donor in good health.

This sequence joins TRBV27 and TRBJ1-5, with D unclear. Trimming removed 3 bases from V and 0 bases from J, with 9 bases in between. This CDR3 is 15 amino acids long. CDR1 and CDR2 (germline): MNHEY, SMNVEV (reference sequence). This CDR3 is CASSLRDHSNQPQHF. The CDR3 coding sequence is TGTGCCAGCAGTTTGCGGGATCATAGCAATCAGCCCCAGCATTTT.

The chain employs TRBV29-1 and TRBJ1-1; TRBD1 is a possible D gene (5 bases). The V end was cut by 4 bases, the J end by 2 bases, with 8 bases between. Germline V gene data show CDR1 as SQVTM and CDR2 as ANQGSEA. The length of the CDR3 is 12 residues. In DNA, the CDR3 is TGCAGCGTTGGGGACTCCAACACTGAAGCTTTCTTT. This translates into CSVGDSNTEAFF.

The chain employs TRBV29-1 and TRBJ2-1; TRBD2 matches 8 bases. CDR3 size: 15 residues. Germline V gives CDR1 SQVTM, CDR2 ANQGSEA. After removal of 2 bases from V and 9 bases from J, the junction contained 12 bases not matched to a gene. CDR3 loop: CSVEIAGLSLGEQFF. The DNA of the CDR3 is TGCAGCGTTGAAATAGCGGGGCTAAGTCTCGGTGAGCAGTTCTTC.

This clone was counted once. In DNA form, the CDR3 reads TGTGCCAGGCGGACATTTTATAGCAATCAGCCCCAGCATTTT. Protein sequence: CARRTFYSNQPQHF. V usage is TRBV9 and J usage is TRBJ1-5; D is perhaps TRBD1 (5 bases). Trimming took 8 bases from V and 0 from J, leaving 12 bases between them. Germline CDR1 reads SGDLS; CDR2 reads YYNGEE. This CDR3 spans 14 amino acids.

This clone occurred once. V usage is TRBV6-5 and J usage is TRBJ2-7; TRBD1 matches 7 bases. Germline assignment: CDR1 MNHEY and CDR2 SVGAGI. V shed 6 bases, J shed 4 bases, and the junction held 6 bases outside the gene matches. The CDR3 has 13 residues. The CDR3, as DNA: TGTGCCAGCAGGGGGGACAGATCGTACGAGCAGTACTTC. Translating gives CASRGDRSYEQYF.

The chain uses TRBV30 and TRBJ2-7, with 8 bases that match TRBD1. From germline, CDR1 is GTSNPN and CDR2 SVGIG (reference sequence). The J segment lost 4 bases and the V segment lost 3 bases, leaving 8 bases of the junction unmatched. The CDR3 consists of 14 residues. The CDR3 spells CAWSVPGTGYEQYF. CDR3 in DNA: TGTGCCTGGAGCGTGCCCGGGACAGGATACGAGCAGTACTTC.

The chain recombines TRBV4-2 with TRBJ2-7, with a tentative D call TRBD1 (5 bases). CDR3 size: 15 residues. The germline V gene encodes CDR1 LGHNA and CDR2 YNFKEQ. The V end was cut by 0 bases, the J end by 6 bases, with 15 bases between. The CDR3 coding sequence is TGTGCCAGCAGCCAAGAAGTCAGGGAAATAAGCGAGCAGTACTTC. It encodes CASSQEVREISEQYF.

This chain connects TRBV23-1 to TRBJ2-7; maybe TRBD2 (5 bases). TRBV23-1 is annotated as an ORF whose role is uncertain. The CDR3 consists of 16 residues. With 4 bases removed from V and 5 bases from J, the gap between germline ends came to 21 bases. The DNA of the CDR3 is TGCGCCAGCAGTCCTTTACTAGATCAGTCTTTTGACGAGCAGTACTTC. This gives the protein CASSPLLDQSFDEQYF.

V gene TRBV28 combines with J gene TRBJ1-1, with D perhaps TRBD1 (5 bases). The V gene's germline CDR1 is MDHEN and CDR2 SYDVKM. Trimming cost V 5 bases and J 3 bases, with 7 bases left between them. This CDR3 has 12 residues. The CDR3 loop is CASSDRYTEAFF. DNA of the CDR3: TGTGCCAGCAGTGACAGATACACTGAAGCTTTCTTT.

The chain uses TRBV27 and TRBJ2-3; TRBD1 is a possible D gene (5 bases). The CDR3 is made up of 14 amino acids. From germline, CDR1 is MNHEY and CDR2 SMNVEV (reference sequence). With 3 bases removed from V and 0 bases from J, the gap between germline ends came to 7 bases. The CDR3 DNA reads TGTGCCAGCAGTTTTCAGGGTAGCACAGATACGCAGTATTTT. Its translation: CASSFQGSTDTQYF.

The gene calls are TRBV13 and TRBJ1-4; D not resolved. Germline V CDR1 and CDR2: PRHDT, FYEKMQ (reference sequence). V shed 5 bases and J shed 6 bases, with 13 bases lying between them. The CDR3 totals 14 residues. The CDR3 sequence is CASSRREGDEKLFF. CDR3 coding DNA: TGTGCCAGCAGCCGCCGGGAAGGAGATGAAAAACTGTTTTTT.

The chain has TRBV11-3 and TRBJ2-1; 13 positions agree with TRBD2. Germline CDR1 and CDR2: SGHNT and YENEEA. The CDR3 totals 16 residues. V gave up 6 bases and J gave up 5 bases; unmatched junction bases: 7. As DNA, the CDR3 is TGTGCCAGCAGTTCCACCGGGACTAGCGGGAACAATGAGCAGTTCTTC. This encodes CASSSTGTSGNNEQFF.

The chain combines TRBV7-9 with TRBJ1-1; D is undetermined. The CDR3 contains 12 residues. In germline, CDR1 is SEHNR, CDR2 FQNEAQ (reference sequence). Trimming cost V 5 bases and J 5 bases, with 9 bases left between them. The CDR3 reads CASSPRRTEAFF. The CDR3, as DNA: TGTGCCAGCAGCCCCCGCCGGACTGAAGCTTTCTTT.

The CDR3 protein is CASTGTGTRYTF. In DNA form, the CDR3 reads TGTGCCAGCACCGGGACAGGGACGCGCTACACCTTC. This chain joins TRBV6-5 and TRBJ1-2, with 9 bases identical to TRBD1. CDR1 MNHEY and CDR2 SVGAGI come from the germline V gene. V trimming: 7 bases; J trimming: 9 bases; junction bases outside the gene matches: 6. This CDR3 contains 12 residues.

CDR3 DNA: TGTGCCTGGAGTCCCACCCTAGCGGGAGCGTCCTACGAGCAGTACTTC. Protein sequence: CAWSPTLAGASYEQYF. V gene TRBV30 combines with J gene TRBJ2-7, with TRBD2 matching 10 bases. V shed 2 bases, J shed 1 base, and the junction held 8 bases outside the gene matches. The germline gives CDR1 GTSNPN, CDR2 SVGIG (reference sequence). This CDR3 has 16 residues.